This T cell receptor (beta chain) was found in a study of blood T cell repertoires in COVID-19. At the level of the study: COVID-19 samples collected from the United States, Italy and Spain covered acute and convalescent phases.

Assay: immunoSEQ multiplex PCR; the TCRdb copy retains only in-frame clones and omits some. The table has roughly 100,000 clones, over 70% seen once. This clone is a singleton in its sample. V lost 4 bases and J lost 0, with 10 bases in between. Germline V gene lookup returns CDR1 LGHDT and CDR2 YNNKEL (reference sequence). The CDR3 is made up of 15 amino acids. Sequenced sample: peripheral blood. V gene TRBV3-1 (or the pseudogene TRBV3-2) combines with J gene TRBJ1-3; the D gene is possibly TRBD1 (5 bases). The origin of this receptor is a human donor in a cohort sampled during active COVID-19. CDR3 DNA sequence: TGTGCCAGCAGCCCCGACAGCTCCTCTGGAAACACCATATATTTT. Translation: CASSPDSSSGNTIYF.